The 4 T cell receptor beta chains below all came from one sample that was sequenced in a study of shared T cell receptors in the human thymus. Measured with immunoSEQ multiplex PCR; TCRdb has only the in-frame clones, and not every one. The data hold about 660,000 clones, with 85% to 90% observed a single time. The sample was also reused in another study, on human thymus T cells.

The sample taken for sequencing was thymocytes. The origin of the receptors is a boy younger than two with a congenital heart defect.

The chain employs TRBV15 and TRBJ2-7; D is perhaps TRBD2 (7 bases). The CDR3 is made up of 18 amino acids. Germline CDR1 is LNHNV and CDR2 is YYDKDF (reference sequence). Between the trimmed V and J ends, which lost 3 bases and 0 bases, there was a span of 21 bases. The CDR3 is CATSSAPPTGGFSYEQYF. The CDR3 DNA sequence: TGTGCCACCAGCAGTGCACCTCCTACGGGGGGCTTCTCCTACGAGCAGTACTTC.

This clone occurred once. This chain links TRBV6-6 with TRBJ2-3, with 13 bases fitting TRBD2. The CDR3 has 16 residues. Trimming at V came to 6 bases and at J to 4 bases, leaving 7 bases not matched to a gene. CDR1 is MNHNY and CDR2 is SVGAGI in the germline V gene (reference sequence). CDR3 nucleotide sequence: TGTGCCAGCAGCCACCCGGGACTAGCGGGACCAGATACGCAGTATTTT. As protein: CASSHPGLAGPDTQYF.

This rearrangement joins TRBV11-3 to TRBJ2-2; 11 bases line up with TRBD1. This CDR3 region has 16 residues. The junction had 9 bases not matched to a gene; V was cut back by 6 bases and J by 6 bases. Germline V gene data show CDR1 as SGHNT and CDR2 as YENEEA. Here the CDR3 DNA reads TGTGCCAGCAGTCCGAAGATGGACAGGGGGCCCGGGGAGCTGTTTTTT. Translation: CASSPKMDRGPGELFF.

The chain links TRBV27 to TRBJ2-3; 12 bases agree with TRBD2. V was clipped by 7 bases and J by 2 bases; unmatched bases: 7. CDR3 size: 16 residues. CDR1 is MNHEY and CDR2 is SMNVEV in the germline V gene (reference sequence). The CDR3 nucleotides are TGTGCCAGCAAGGCTAGCGGGAGGGCCCTCACAGATACGCAGTATTTT. Translation gives CASKASGRALTDTQYF.